These 29 T cell receptor beta chains share one sample of origin, sequenced in a study of Ad26.COV2.S vaccination and SARS-CoV-2 variants. This sample's treatment: roughly 19 received Ad26.COV2.S at low or high dose, single or two shots; 5 received placebo; per-sample allocation not given. All samples were drawn on day 63, counting from the first vaccine or placebo injection. Profiled with immunoSEQ multiplex PCR; TCRdb holds only in-frame clones, not every one. The sample comprises 500,000 or so clones, 89% of which are singletons, and 2.5% to 3% rests with the top ten. This sample comprised peripheral blood, obtained in a trial of Ad26.COV2.S vaccine versus placebo. The receptors were gathered from a person aged 18 to 59 who received the Ad26.COV2.S COVID-19 vaccine or a placebo.

This clone was recorded once. The chain employs TRBV21-1 and TRBJ1-1. TRBV21-1 is annotated as a pseudogene. CDR3 length: 17 residues. CDR3 protein: CASVPRQDHPLNTEAFF. The CDR3 nucleotides read TGTGCCAGCGTACCGAGGCAGGACCATCCCTTGAACACTGAAGCTTTCTTT.

The chain uses TRBV28 and TRBJ2-5, with unresolved D. Germline V lookup: CDR1 MDHEN, CDR2 SYDVKM. The CDR3 is 13 amino acids. Deletions cut 6 bases from V and 2 bases from J, with 10 bases between. Here the CDR3 DNA reads TGTGCCAGCAGCTCCCCCCCGCAAGAGACCCAGTACTTC. It specifies CASSSPPQETQYF.

The chain joins TRBV7-9 to TRBJ2-7; D gene ambiguous. The ends were cut back, 4 bases at V and 5 bases at J, with 9 bases in the middle. CDR3 size: 12 residues. Germline values: CDR1 SEHNR, CDR2 FQNEAQ (reference sequence). In DNA, the CDR3 is TGTGCCAGCAGCTCCCGGACGGACGAGCAGTACTTC. This gives the protein CASSSRTDEQYF. Combining the CDR3 with reference TRBV7-9 and TRBJ2-7 gives the whole variable domain DTGVSQNPRHKITKRGQNVTFRCDPISEHNRLYWYRQTLGQGPEFLTYFQNEAQLEKSRLLSDRFSAERPKGSFSTLEIQRTEQGDSAMYLCASSSRTDEQYFGPGTRLTVT.

The chain is built from TRBV19 and TRBJ2-7, with D tentatively TRBD1 or TRBD2 (5 bases each). The CDR3 is 16 amino acids. The germline gives CDR1 LNHDA, CDR2 SQIVND (reference sequence). The germline V and J ends were trimmed by 1 base and 2 bases, with 15 bases remaining between them. CDR3 in amino acids: CASSIGPGPPTYEQYF. The CDR3 DNA reads as TGTGCCAGTAGTATAGGCCCGGGGCCTCCGACCTACGAGCAGTACTTC.

The genes are TRBV11-3 and TRBJ1-2, with a weak D call TRBD1 (5 bases). Germline CDR1 and CDR2: SGHNT and YENEEA. Trimming pared 5 bases from V and 7 bases from J, leaving 23 bases between. The CDR3 length is 16 residues. As DNA, the CDR3 is TGTGCCAGCAGCCCTTGGAGGGACCAGGGAAAAGTTGGCTACACCTTC. It specifies CASSPWRDQGKVGYTF.

The chain has TRBV28 and TRBJ2-5; a weak D match, TRBD2 (6 bases). V gave up 8 bases and J gave up 5 bases, with 15 bases separating them. The CDR3 is 13 residues long. Germline values: CDR1 MDHEN, CDR2 SYDVKM. The CDR3 loop reads CASEGRREETQYF. CDR3 bases: TGTGCCAGCGAGGGGCGGAGGGAGGAGACCCAGTACTTC.

J is TRBJ1-1 and V is TRBV9; D not resolved. The CDR3 has 14 residues. Germline loops: CDR1 SGDLS, CDR2 YYNGEE. V dropped 3 bases and J dropped 1 base, with 10 bases sitting between them. The CDR3 protein is CASSGRLSNTEAFF. CDR3 nucleotides: TGTGCCAGCAGCGGGCGCCTGTCGAACACTGAAGCTTTCTTT. The complete variable domain, with remaining parts taken from reference TRBV9 and TRBJ1-1, reads DSGVTQTPKHLITATGQRVTLRCSPRSGDLSVYWYQQSLDQGLQFLIQYYNGEERAKGNILERFSAQQFPDLHSELNLSSLELGDSALYFCASSGRLSNTEAFFGQGTRLTVV.

This clone was detected only once. This chain uses TRBV6-4 with TRBJ1-5; D uncertain. The CDR3 spans 13 residues. In germline, CDR1 is MRHNA, CDR2 SNTAGT. The V end lost 0 bases, the J end lost 3 bases, and 3 bases lay between the germline ends. The CDR3 DNA is TGTGCCAGCAGTGACTCAGCCAATCAGCCCCAGCATTTT. Translating gives CASSDSANQPQHF.

The rearrangement uses TRBV7-7 and TRBJ1-1; 8 nucleotides agree with TRBD1. V shed 5 bases, J shed 5 bases, and the junction held 10 bases outside the gene matches. The CDR3 has 15 amino acids. The germline gives CDR1 SSHAT, CDR2 FNYEAQ (reference sequence). In nucleotides, the CDR3 is TGTGCCAGCAGCGCCAAGCAGGGGGCGCGGACTGAAGCTTTCTTT. It codes for CASSAKQGARTEAFF. The variable domain in full, completed from reference TRBV7-7 and TRBJ1-1, reads GAGVSQSPRYKVTKRGQDVTLRCDPISSHATLYWYQQALGQGPEFLTYFNYEAQPDKSGLPSDRFSAERPEGSISTLTIQRTEQRDSAMYRCASSAKQGARTEAFFGQGTRLTVV.

CDR3 DNA sequence: TGTGCCAGCAGCTCGGGGACTAGCGGGAGAAATTTAGTCTTAAATGAGCAGTTCTTC. Amino acid sequence: CASSSGTSGRNLVLNEQFF. The chain links TRBV5-5 to TRBJ2-1; TRBD2 agrees at 14 bases. Germline assignment: CDR1 SGHKS and CDR2 YYEKEE (reference sequence). CDR3 length equals 19 residues. V lost 3 bases to trimming and J lost 7 bases; unmatched junction nucleotides: 15.

This chain joins TRBV4-1 and TRBJ2-1, with 12 bases that match TRBD2. From germline, CDR1 is MGHRA and CDR2 YSYEKL. V dropped 3 bases and J dropped 12; count of bases not matched to a gene: 9. The CDR3 contains 15 residues. The CDR3 loop is CASSHPPRGLAGQFF. CDR3 nucleotides: TGCGCCAGCAGCCACCCACCTCGGGGACTAGCGGGGCAGTTCTTC.

The chain links TRBV7-2 to TRBJ2-7; the D is unclear. The CDR3 totals 12 residues. CDR1 and CDR2 from the germline V gene are SGHTA and FQGNSA. V lost 5 bases to trimming and J lost 5 bases, with 10 bases between them. In DNA form, the CDR3 reads TGTGCCAGCAGCCTTCTCGGCAACGAGCAGTACTTC. Residues: CASSLLGNEQYF.

Here the CDR3 DNA reads TGTGCCAGCAGTCGACAGCTTCAAGAGACCCAGTACTTC. Protein product: CASSRQLQETQYF. This sequence joins TRBV6-5 and TRBJ2-5; D might be TRBD1 (5 bases). The CDR3 length is 13 residues. Germline V gives CDR1 MNHEY, CDR2 SVGAGI. The V end was cut by 5 bases, the J end by 2 bases, with 9 bases between.

This clone was observed a few times. This chain uses TRBV20-1 with TRBJ1-5; no clear D. The CDR3 is made up of 13 amino acids. The germline gives CDR1 DFQATT, CDR2 SNEGSKA (reference sequence). Trimming pared 3 bases from V and 4 bases from J, leaving 10 bases between. DNA of the CDR3: TGCAGTGCTAGTATCAAGCAAAATCAGCCCCAGCATTTT. Protein product: CSASIKQNQPQHF.

The J gene is TRBJ1-5, the V gene TRBV6-5; the D gene is possibly TRBD1 (5 bases). Trimming cost V 4 bases and J 7 bases, with 11 bases left between them. The CDR3 extends over 13 amino acids. CDR1 is MNHEY and CDR2 is SVGAGI in the germline V gene. The CDR3 spells CASSSGRRQPQHF. In DNA form, the CDR3 reads TGTGCCAGCAGTTCGGGACGGAGGCAGCCCCAGCATTTT.

This clone was found once. The rearrangement links TRBV27 to TRBJ2-7; the D gene is possibly TRBD2 (5 bases). V dropped 6 bases and J dropped 0 bases, with 9 bases sitting between them. CDR1 MNHEY and CDR2 SMNVEV come from the germline V gene (reference sequence). This CDR3 is 13 amino acids long. CDR3 nucleotides: TGTGCCAGCAGCCGGGGAAGCTCCTACGAGCAGTACTTC. Encoded protein: CASSRGSSYEQYF.

Comments on this clone: Other nucleotide sequences in the sample specify the same CDR3. The chain is built from TRBV5-1 and TRBJ2-1; D is uncertain. Trimming pared 1 base from V and 5 bases from J, leaving 7 bases between. The germline V gene has CDR1 SGHRS and CDR2 YFSETQ. This CDR3 has 13 residues. CDR3 protein: CASSLFGDNEQFF. CDR3 in DNA: TGCGCCAGCAGCTTGTTCGGAGACAATGAGCAGTTCTTC.

V usage is TRBV16 and J usage is TRBJ1-3; D might be TRBD1 (6 bases). V was shortened by 4 bases and J by 1 base, with 11 bases between the two germline ends. There are 15 residues in the CDR3. The germline V gene encodes CDR1 KGHSY and CDR2 FQNENV. The chain's CDR3 is CASSPRGASGNTIYF. The CDR3 DNA reads TGTGCCAGCAGCCCCAGGGGTGCATCTGGAAACACCATATATTTT. Based on the CDR3 plus reference TRBV16 and TRBJ1-3, the full variable domain is GEEVAQTPKHLVRGEGQKAKLYCAPIKGHSYVFWYQQVLKNEFKFLISFQNENVFDETGMPKERFSAKCLPNSPCSLEIQATKLEDSAVYFCASSPRGASGNTIYFGEGSWLTVV.

The chain employs TRBV11-2 and TRBJ2-1; 9 bases fit TRBD2. Losses at the gene ends were 8 bases for V and 6 bases for J; bases not matched to a gene: 14. The CDR3 is 16 residues long. Per germline, CDR1 SGHAT and CDR2 FQNNGV. CDR3 in amino acids: CASGLAGLNSGNEQFF. The CDR3 DNA reads TGTGCCAGCGGGCTAGCGGGGTTGAATTCAGGCAATGAGCAGTTCTTC.

The chain employs TRBV9 and TRBJ1-5; no firm D call. The V end was cut by 0 bases, the J end by 0 bases, with 7 bases between. Germline values: CDR1 SGDLS, CDR2 YYNGEE. The CDR3 length is 15 residues. The CDR3 loop reads CASSVAGYSNQPQHF. CDR3 sequence (DNA): TGTGCCAGCAGCGTAGCGGGGTATAGCAATCAGCCCCAGCATTTT.

The chain couples TRBV2 to TRBJ1-6, with D unresolved. There are 14 residues in the CDR3. V lost 8 bases and J 2 bases, leaving 10 bases between the germline ends. Germline values: CDR1 SNHLY, CDR2 FYNNEI. The CDR3 coding sequence is TGTGCCAGCGGGGAGAGCACCTATAATTCACCCCTCCACTTT. As protein: CASGESTYNSPLHF.

Comments on this clone: An end of the junction differs from the germline gene, which may be a read error. The chain combines TRBV6-5 with TRBJ2-1, with 11 bases identical to TRBD1. The length of the CDR3 is 13 residues. Looked up from germline, CDR1 is MNHEY and CDR2 is SVGAGI. CDR3 residues: CASRADRGRNMVF. The CDR3 region has the DNA TGTGCCAGCAGGGCGGACAGGGGGCGTAATATGGTCTTC.

DNA of the CDR3: TGTGCCAGTAGTCGGACAGGGCCGGAAGCTTTCTTT. Translation: CASSRTGPEAFF. This chain links TRBV19 with TRBJ1-1; 8 bases align to TRBD1. With 5 bases clipped from V and 8 bases from J, the junction kept 4 bases outside the gene matches. CDR3 size: 12 residues. The V gene's germline CDR1 is LNHDA and CDR2 SQIVND (reference sequence). Looking up the rest from reference TRBV19 and TRBJ1-1 gives the full variable domain: DGGITQSPKYLFRKEGQNVTLSCEQNLNHDAMYWYRQDPGQGLRLIYYSQIVNDFQKGDIAEGYSVSREKKESFPLTVTSAQKNPTAFYLCASSRTGPEAFFGQGTRLTVV.

The gene calls are TRBV6-6 and TRBJ2-7; 7 bases are a match to TRBD2. J gave up 5 bases and V 2 bases, and 9 bases lay outside the gene matches. In germline, CDR1 is MNHNY, CDR2 SVGAGI (reference sequence). CDR3 size: 15 residues. The CDR3 DNA reads as TGTGCCAGCAGTTACGGGCGGGAGAGGGTCGACGAGCAGTACGTC. It specifies CASSYGRERVDEQYV.

The V and J genes are TRBV4-1 and TRBJ2-1; 9 bases agree with TRBD1. This CDR3 is 15 amino acids long. CDR1 is MGHRA and CDR2 is YSYEKL in the germline V gene. The J segment lost 1 base and the V segment lost 8 bases, leaving 6 bases of the junction unmatched. CDR3 sequence reads: CASRLQGASYNEQFF. CDR3 DNA: TGCGCCAGCCGCCTACAGGGGGCTTCCTACAATGAGCAGTTCTTC.

The chain employs TRBV5-1 and TRBJ2-7; D unclear. The CDR3 runs 14 residues. The V gene's germline CDR1 is SGHRS and CDR2 YFSETQ. V shed 0 bases and J shed 3 bases, with 10 bases lying between them. The CDR3 DNA reads TGCGCCAGCAGCTTGGGACAAACGGGCTACGAGCAGTACTTC. It specifies CASSLGQTGYEQYF.

The J gene is TRBJ2-2, the V gene TRBV28; 7 bases are a match to TRBD1. This CDR3 has 16 residues. The junction had 5 bases not matched to a gene; V was cut back by 4 bases and J by 0 bases. The germline V gene has CDR1 MDHEN and CDR2 SYDVKM. This chain's CDR3 is CASSSGTDANTGELFF. DNA for the CDR3: TGTGCCAGCAGTTCCGGGACAGATGCGAACACCGGGGAGCTGTTTTTT.

The chain combines TRBV5-1 with TRBJ2-2; the D is unclear. V was cut by 0 bases and J by 5 bases, with 11 bases left in between. CDR1 is SGHRS, CDR2 YFSETQ, per germline. The length of the CDR3 is 15 residues. The CDR3, as DNA: TGCGCCAGCAGCTTGGCCCCGATAGGGACCGGGGAGCTGTTTTTT. It codes for CASSLAPIGTGELFF.

The V and J genes are TRBV15 and TRBJ2-5; D is ambiguous. Trimming took off 0 bases at V and 1 base at J, with 15 bases between the two ends. The CDR3 spans 17 residues. Germline CDR1 LNHNV, CDR2 YYDKDF (reference sequence). CDR3: CATSRDVGNRGQETQYF. The CDR3, as DNA: TGTGCCACCAGCAGAGACGTGGGGAATCGAGGCCAAGAGACCCAGTACTTC.